A selection of T cell receptor beta chains follows, all from one sample in a study of T cell responses to AZD1222 COVID-19 vaccine. Profiled with immunoSEQ multiplex PCR; TCRdb holds only in-frame clones, not every one. Of some 190,000 clones listed, approximately 90% are singletons. Here the sequenced sample was peripheral blood, taken on day 0 of AZD1222 vaccination. The source is an adult in good health. Each CDR3 is given with its conserved first and last residue. The D gene is left open where the match is weak. Rows give clone size only sometimes, using once, few, many, or a class for an expanded clone.

j_call v_call clone_size d_call cdr3_length cdr3_nt cdr3_aa
TRBJ1-2 TRBV6-5 - - 13 TGTGCCAGCAGCCCCGATGCTTACTATGGCTACACCTTC CASSPDAYYGYTF
TRBJ2-3 TRBV27 - TRBD1 18 TGTGCCAGCAGTTTAAAGGGCCGGGCAGGGGGCACCGGAGATACGCAGTATTTT CASSLKGRAGGTGDTQYF
TRBJ2-2 TRBV7-3 - - 16 TGTGCCAGCAGCAAAACGGGACCGACGAACACCGGGGAGCTGTTTTTT CASSKTGPTNTGELFF
TRBJ2-7 TRBV9 once TRBD1 16 TGTGCCAGCAGCGCGTTGGTGACAGGGTCATTTCACGAGCAGTACTTC CASSALVTGSFHEQYF
TRBJ1-3 TRBV5-5 - TRBD1 13 TGTGCCAGCAGCTTGGGCAGACAGGGGACCATATATTTT CASSLGRQGTIYF
TRBJ1-1 TRBV11-2 - - 14 TGTGCCAGCAGCTTTGGGCCAACGGGCACTGAAGCTTTCTTT CASSFGPTGTEAFF
TRBJ1-1 TRBV28 - - 12 TGTGCCAGCAGTTTCGGGGGCACTGAAGCTTTCTTT CASSFGGTEAFF
TRBJ1-2 TRBV29-1 - - 13 TGCAGCGTTGAAAGTACCGATAACTATGGCTACACCTTC CSVESTDNYGYTF
TRBJ1-1 TRBV10-3 - - 15 TGTGCCATCAGGGGGGACGGCCCGCGGAACACTGAAGCTTTCTTT CAIRGDGPRNTEAFF
TRBJ2-3 TRBV5-6 once TRBD2 14 TGTGCCAGCAGCCCGACTAGCGGGGGGGGCTCGCAGTATTTT CASSPTSGGGSQYF
TRBJ2-5 TRBV5-8 - TRBD2 15 TGTGCCAGCAGCCGGATCCTAGCGGTCCAAGAGACCCAGTACTTC CASSRILAVQETQYF
TRBJ2-5 TRBV2 - TRBD1 13 TGTGCCAGCAGTTGGACAGGACAAGAGACCCAGTACTTC CASSWTGQETQYF